This TCR beta chain was sequenced during a study of T cells after yellow fever vaccination. Whole-study context: Fractions containing few cells were prepared with SMART-Seq v4 Ultra Low Input. Broader study findings: Few clonotypes appeared in both CD4 and CD8 compartments.

The CDR3 consists of 14 residues. CDR1 is GTSNPN and CDR2 is SVGIG in the germline V gene (reference sequence). V dropped 0 bases and J dropped 4 bases, with 10 bases sitting between them. For TCR, cDNA came from 5'RACE template switching, which added a universal primer site and UMIs. TCRdb re-called the 5' RACE reads with MiXCR, one entry per CDR3 protein. Here the sample spans some 400,000 distinct CDR3 sequences, about 6% being singletons. Concerning this clonotype itself: As yet, its antigen is unknown.

The clonotype comes from a man under 40 who received the YFV17D yellow fever vaccine. Sequencing was performed on PBMCs, taken 5 days after the yellow fever booster vaccination. The genes are TRBV30 and TRBJ2-1, with D possibly TRBD2 on 5 matching bases. The CDR3 loop is CAWSVLTKYNEQFF. The CDR3 nucleotides read TGTGCCTGGAGTGTACTGACTAAGTACAATGAGCAGTTCTTC.